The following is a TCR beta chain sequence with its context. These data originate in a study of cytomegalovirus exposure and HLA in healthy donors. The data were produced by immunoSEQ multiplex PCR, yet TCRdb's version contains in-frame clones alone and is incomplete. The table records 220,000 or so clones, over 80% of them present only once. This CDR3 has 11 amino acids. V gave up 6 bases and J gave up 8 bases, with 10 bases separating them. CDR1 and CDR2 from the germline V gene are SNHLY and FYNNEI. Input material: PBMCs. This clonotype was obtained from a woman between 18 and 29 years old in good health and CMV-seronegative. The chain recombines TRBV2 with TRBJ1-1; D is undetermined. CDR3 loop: CASSQSYEAFF. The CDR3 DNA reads TGTGCCAGCAGCCAAAGTTACGAAGCTTTCTTT.